This T cell receptor beta chain was observed in a study of cytomegalovirus exposure and HLA in healthy donors. Vbeta (60) and Jbeta (13) primers were used in the PCR. Repertoires were generated with immunoSEQ multiplex PCR, while TCRdb's copy carries only in-frame clones and drops some. This sample carries over 150,000 clones, roughly four fifths of them seen once, and the ten largest clones take 4% to 6%. CDR1 LNHNV and CDR2 YYDKDF come from the germline V gene (reference sequence). This CDR3 has 14 amino acids. Trimming cost V 4 bases and J 4 bases, with 13 bases left between them. This receptor was taken from a girl aged 5 to 17 in good health and CMV-seropositive. J is TRBJ1-2 and V is TRBV15; no definite D call. Sequencing used PBMCs. The CDR3 coding sequence is TGTGCCACCAGCAAACAGCTGGAAGGCTATGGCTACACCTTC. Protein sequence: CATSKQLEGYGYTF.